The rows below give T cell receptor beta chains drawn from one sample of a study of T-cell memory formation after mild COVID-19. In TCRdb, the 5' RACE reads were re-called with MiXCR into one record per CDR3 protein. The sample includes 220,000 or so distinct CDR3 sequences, over 7.5% of them seen just once. The sample consisted of PBMCs or a T cell subset sorted from them (not recorded which). The source of these receptors is a man younger than 35 who had mild COVID-19 (a few samples of this study predate the infection). Cell type and time point are not known. The CDR3 runs from the conserved cysteine through the conserved F or W. D genes are given only for firm matches. Rows give clone size only sometimes, using once, few, many, or a class for an expanded clone.

d_gene: TRBD2; v_gene: TRBV7-3; j_gene: TRBJ2-1; abundance: many; CDR3aa: CASSLLAASNEQFF; CDR3nt: TGTGCCAGCAGCTTACTAGCGGCGAGCAATGAGCAGTTCTTC
d_gene: TRBD2; v_gene: TRBV6-2/TRBV6-3; j_gene: TRBJ2-2; abundance: NA; CDR3aa: CASSQTSGGNGELFF; CDR3nt: TGTGCCAGCAGTCAGACTAGCGGGGGTAACGGGGAGCTGTTTTTT
d_gene: NA; v_gene: TRBV7-2; j_gene: TRBJ1-1; abundance: few; CDR3aa: CASSLAVVGRSFF; CDR3nt: TGTGCCAGCAGCTTAGCGGTAGTCGGGAGGAGTTTCTTT
d_gene: NA; v_gene: TRBV7-2; j_gene: TRBJ2-1; abundance: NA; CDR3aa: CASSLGGTEVKFF; CDR3nt: TGTGCCAGCAGCTTAGGCGGGACCGAGGTTAAGTTCTTC
d_gene: NA; v_gene: TRBV6-6; j_gene: TRBJ2-3; abundance: NA; CDR3aa: CASRAEGPAQYF; CDR3nt: TGTGCCAGCCGGGCTGAGGGCCCTGCGCAGTATTTT
d_gene: TRBD2; v_gene: TRBV5-1; j_gene: TRBJ2-1; abundance: NA; CDR3aa: CASNSGGANEQFF; CDR3nt: TGCGCCAGTAATAGCGGGGGGGCTAATGAGCAGTTCTTC
d_gene: NA; v_gene: TRBV5-1; j_gene: TRBJ2-1; abundance: many; CDR3aa: CASSLVVTGTTNEQFF; CDR3nt: TGCGCCAGCAGCTTGGTCGTTACCGGGACCACCAATGAGCAGTTCTTC
d_gene: NA; v_gene: TRBV5-4; j_gene: TRBJ2-5; abundance: few; CDR3aa: CASSLRVATGETQYF; CDR3nt: TGTGCCAGCAGCTTGCGAGTAGCGACTGGGGAGACCCAGTACTTC
d_gene: TRBD2; v_gene: TRBV7-3; j_gene: TRBJ2-1; abundance: many; CDR3aa: CASSLGTSGYNEQFF; CDR3nt: TGTGCCAGCAGCTTAGGGACTAGCGGATACAATGAGCAGTTCTTC
d_gene: NA; v_gene: TRBV6-2/TRBV6-3; j_gene: TRBJ2-3; abundance: few; CDR3aa: CASSPYQTGADTQYF; CDR3nt: TGTGCCAGCAGCCCCTACCAGACAGGCGCTGATACGCAGTATTTT
d_gene: NA; v_gene: TRBV12-3/TRBV12-4; j_gene: TRBJ1-1; abundance: few; CDR3aa: CASNLGQNTEAFF; CDR3nt: TGTGCCAGCAACCTCGGACAGAACACTGAAGCTTTCTTT
d_gene: NA; v_gene: TRBV20-1; j_gene: TRBJ2-5; abundance: NA; CDR3aa: CSARDLLGEETQYF; CDR3nt: TGCAGTGCTAGGGACCTTTTGGGGGAAGAGACCCAGTACTTC
d_gene: NA; v_gene: TRBV4-3; j_gene: TRBJ2-5; abundance: few; CDR3aa: CASSQEAVGTPYF; CDR3nt: TGCGCCAGCAGCCAAGAAGCGGTCGGGACGCCGTACTTC
d_gene: NA; v_gene: TRBV4-3; j_gene: TRBJ1-5; abundance: NA; CDR3aa: CASSPRGTQPQHF; CDR3nt: TGCGCCAGCAGCCCTAGGGGGACACAGCCCCAGCATTTT
d_gene: NA; v_gene: TRBV5-1; j_gene: TRBJ2-2; abundance: few; CDR3aa: CASSSRGRNTGELFF; CDR3nt: TGCGCCAGCAGCTCAAGGGGCCGGAACACCGGGGAGCTGTTTTTT
d_gene: NA; v_gene: TRBV7-3; j_gene: TRBJ1-1; abundance: NA; CDR3aa: CASSRDTVTEAFF; CDR3nt: TGTGCCAGCTCTCGGGACACGGTAACTGAAGCTTTCTTT
d_gene: NA; v_gene: TRBV7-2; j_gene: TRBJ2-3; abundance: many; CDR3aa: CASSFAGLFTDTQYF; CDR3nt: TGTGCCAGCAGCTTCGCAGGACTTTTTACAGATACGCAGTATTTT
d_gene: NA; v_gene: TRBV5-8; j_gene: TRBJ2-3; abundance: NA; CDR3aa: CASRSHAGAADTQYF; CDR3nt: TGTGCCAGCCGGTCCCATGCAGGGGCGGCAGATACGCAGTATTTT
d_gene: TRBD2; v_gene: TRBV4-1; j_gene: TRBJ2-7; abundance: few; CDR3aa: CASSRRDFTGGGPYEQYF; CDR3nt: TGCGCCAGCAGCCGACGGGATTTCACGGGAGGGGGGCCCTACGAGCAGTACTTC
d_gene: NA; v_gene: TRBV5-1; j_gene: TRBJ2-1; abundance: many; CDR3aa: CASSQTGSEQFF; CDR3nt: TGCGCCAGCAGCCAAACAGGGTCTGAGCAGTTCTTC
d_gene: TRBD1; v_gene: TRBV5-6; j_gene: TRBJ2-1; abundance: few; CDR3aa: CASSSFPGQGTDEQFF; CDR3nt: TGTGCCAGCAGCTCCTTCCCGGGACAGGGGACGGATGAGCAGTTCTTC
d_gene: NA; v_gene: TRBV4-1; j_gene: TRBJ1-5; abundance: many; CDR3aa: CASSHPGGALSNQPQHF; CDR3nt: TGCGCCAGCAGCCACCCGGGGGGGGCCCTTAGCAATCAGCCCCAGCATTTT
d_gene: NA; v_gene: TRBV19; j_gene: TRBJ1-6; abundance: few; CDR3aa: CASQSRKSDNSPLHF; CDR3nt: TGTGCCAGTCAAAGCAGGAAATCCGATAATTCACCCCTCCACTTT
d_gene: NA; v_gene: TRBV12-3/TRBV12-4; j_gene: TRBJ1-2; abundance: NA; CDR3aa: CASSLVRSHGSTF; CDR3nt: TGTGCCAGCAGTTTAGTCCGAAGTCATGGCTCCACCTTC
d_gene: NA; v_gene: TRBV29-1; j_gene: TRBJ2-1; abundance: NA; CDR3aa: CSVAEGWAAGEQFF; CDR3nt: TGCAGCGTTGCTGAAGGGTGGGCGGCTGGAGAGCAGTTCTTC
d_gene: NA; v_gene: TRBV11-2; j_gene: TRBJ2-2; abundance: NA; CDR3aa: CASSSTVPNGELFF; CDR3nt: TGTGCCAGCAGCTCGACAGTACCCAACGGGGAGCTGTTTTTT
d_gene: NA; v_gene: TRBV5-1; j_gene: TRBJ2-3; abundance: few; CDR3aa: CASSFRLEGDTQYF; CDR3nt: TGCGCCAGCAGCTTCCGGTTGGAGGGCGATACGCAGTATTTT
d_gene: TRBD2; v_gene: TRBV5-1; j_gene: TRBJ2-3; abundance: NA; CDR3aa: CASSATSGGIDTQYF; CDR3nt: TGCGCCAGCAGCGCGACTAGCGGGGGGATAGATACGCAGTATTTT
d_gene: NA; v_gene: TRBV5-1; j_gene: TRBJ1-2; abundance: few; CDR3aa: CASSSSDSLRKGGYTF; CDR3nt: TGCGCCAGCAGCTCCTCGGACAGCCTCCGAAAGGGTGGCTACACCTTC
d_gene: NA; v_gene: TRBV5-1; j_gene: TRBJ2-1; abundance: many; CDR3aa: CASSNQAGTGEQFF; CDR3nt: TGCGCCAGCAGCAACCAAGCAGGGACGGGTGAGCAGTTCTTC
d_gene: NA; v_gene: TRBV5-5; j_gene: TRBJ2-1; abundance: few; CDR3aa: CASSLGQISYNEQFF; CDR3nt: TGTGCCAGCAGCTTGGGGCAGATCTCCTACAATGAGCAGTTCTTC
d_gene: NA; v_gene: TRBV19; j_gene: TRBJ1-1; abundance: few; CDR3aa: CASTGVLNTEAFF; CDR3nt: TGTGCCAGTACTGGGGTCCTGAACACTGAAGCTTTCTTT
d_gene: TRBD1; v_gene: TRBV11-2; j_gene: TRBJ1-1; abundance: few; CDR3aa: CASSSQGSSTEAFF; CDR3nt: TGTGCCAGCAGCTCACAGGGGTCGTCCACTGAAGCTTTCTTT
d_gene: NA; v_gene: TRBV4-1; j_gene: TRBJ2-5; abundance: few; CDR3aa: CASSQGGDGWETQYF; CDR3nt: TGCGCCAGCAGCCAAGGAGGGGACGGATGGGAGACCCAGTACTTC
d_gene: TRBD2; v_gene: TRBV7-2; j_gene: TRBJ2-5; abundance: NA; CDR3aa: CASSAGLAGGAIKRDQYF; CDR3nt: TGTGCCAGCAGCGCGGGACTAGCGGGGGGGGCAATAAAGCGGGACCAGTACTTC
d_gene: NA; v_gene: TRBV20-1; j_gene: TRBJ2-3; abundance: NA; CDR3aa: CSAGGTGGDTQYF; CDR3nt: TGCAGTGCTGGGGGGACCGGGGGCGATACGCAGTATTTT
d_gene: TRBD2; v_gene: TRBV12-3/TRBV12-4; j_gene: TRBJ2-1; abundance: many; CDR3aa: CASSTGLAGAEQFF; CDR3nt: TGTGCCAGCAGCACGGGACTAGCGGGCGCTGAGCAGTTCTTC
d_gene: NA; v_gene: TRBV5-1; j_gene: TRBJ2-5; abundance: few; CDR3aa: CATQGNYRETQYF; CDR3nt: TGCGCCACCCAGGGCAATTACCGGGAGACCCAGTACTTC